These 10 T cell receptor beta chains were all obtained from the same sample, sequenced in a study of graft-versus-host responses after intestinal transplantation. Their cognate antigens are unknown. Data came from immunoSEQ multiplex PCR; TCRdb stores just in-frame clones and leaves some out. The table has 85,000 to 90,000 clones, around 86% seen once. Sample: unstimulated CD8+ T cells sorted from spleen or lymph node cells, taken before intestinal transplant. These receptors were taken from a human donor who received an intestinal transplant.

The rearrangement links TRBV4-1 to TRBJ2-1; 7 bases are shared with TRBD2. The CDR3 spans 17 residues. V trimming: 0 bases; J trimming: 3 bases; junction bases outside the gene matches: 8. The germline V gene has CDR1 MGHRA and CDR2 YSYEKL. The CDR3 loop is CASSQDYGLGSYNEQFF. CDR3 DNA sequence: TGCGCCAGCAGCCAAGATTACGGACTAGGGAGCTACAATGAGCAGTTCTTC.

This sequence joins TRBV7-2 and TRBJ2-3; no clear D gene. V was pared by 4 bases and J by 4 bases, with 9 bases between. CDR3 size: 13 residues. Looked up from germline, CDR1 is SGHTA and CDR2 is FQGNSA. The CDR3 here is CASSSDGADTQYF. CDR3 nucleotide sequence: TGTGCCAGCAGCTCCGACGGCGCAGATACGCAGTATTTT.

V usage is TRBV4-1 and J usage is TRBJ2-7, with D uncertain. V lost 1 base to trimming and J lost 2 bases, with 9 bases between them. This CDR3 comprises 14 residues. Per germline, CDR1 MGHRA and CDR2 YSYEKL. CDR3: CASSQGSGPYEQYF. The CDR3 nucleotides are TGCGCCAGCAGCCAAGGATCAGGCCCCTACGAGCAGTACTTC.

This sequence joins TRBV13 and TRBJ2-1; D call uncertain. V was clipped by 1 base and J by 6 bases, with 7 bases between them. The CDR3 covers 13 residues. Germline V gene lookup returns CDR1 PRHDT and CDR2 FYEKMQ (reference sequence). The CDR3 sequence is CASSLDLGNEQFF. CDR3 nucleotide sequence: TGTGCCAGCAGCTTAGACTTGGGCAATGAGCAGTTCTTC.

This sequence joins TRBV9 and TRBJ2-3; 10 bases match TRBD2. V dropped 4 bases and J dropped 1; count of bases not matched to a gene: 3. CDR3 length equals 15 residues. Per germline, CDR1 SGDLS and CDR2 YYNGEE. The chain's CDR3 is CASSPLAGGTDTQYF. CDR3 nucleotide sequence: TGTGCCAGCAGCCCTCTAGCGGGGGGCACAGATACGCAGTATTTT.

This clone was observed a few times. The chain links TRBV5-4 to TRBJ2-1, with D possibly matching TRBD2 (6 bases). This CDR3 is 12 amino acids long. Trimming left V 2 bases short and J 6 bases short, with 6 bases between. The germline CDR1 and CDR2 sequences are SGHNT and YYREEE (reference sequence). In DNA, the CDR3 is TGTGCCAGCAGCTTCGGGGGCAATGAGCAGTTCTTC. It is translated as CASSFGGNEQFF.

This CDR3 is CASTPLAGVLETQYF. DNA of the CDR3: TGTGCCAGCACTCCACTAGCGGGAGTATTGGAGACCCAGTACTTC. The chain recombines TRBV2 with TRBJ2-5; 11 nucleotides align to TRBD2. CDR3 length: 15 residues. Germline V gene data show CDR1 as SNHLY and CDR2 as FYNNEI. V dropped 7 bases and J dropped 5; count of bases not matched to a gene: 9.

As to this clone: The same CDR3 also results from other DNA sequences found in this sample. This chain uses TRBV6-6 with TRBJ2-3, with D hard to call. Trimming took off 6 bases at V and 3 bases at J, with 7 bases between the two ends. Germline CDR1 and CDR2: MNHNY and SVGAGI (reference sequence). This CDR3 is built from 12 residues. The CDR3 DNA sequence: TGTGCCAGCAGCTACGGGACAGATACGCAGTATTTT. It specifies CASSYGTDTQYF.

This CDR3 is CATSTDRGYNTEAFF. CDR3 bases: TGTGCCACCAGCACCGACAGGGGCTATAACACTGAAGCTTTCTTT. V usage is TRBV15 and J usage is TRBJ1-1; the match to TRBD1 covers 8 bases. V was clipped by 4 bases and J by 2 bases; unmatched bases: 6. CDR3 size: 15 residues. Germline-derived CDR1 and CDR2 are LNHNV and YYDKDF (reference sequence).

This rearrangement joins TRBV5-8 to TRBJ2-5; D perhaps matches TRBD2 (5 bases). Between the trimmed V and J ends, which lost 2 bases and 5 bases, there was a span of 10 bases. Germline CDR1 SGHTS, CDR2 YDEGEE. This CDR3 is built from 13 residues. CDR3: CASSFRGEETQYF. The CDR3 DNA is TGTGCCAGCAGCTTTCGGGGAGAGGAGACCCAGTACTTC. The entire variable domain, with the rest obtained from reference TRBV5-8 and TRBJ2-5, is as follows: EAGVTQSPTHLIKTRGQQATLRCSPISGHTSVYWYQQALGLGLQFLLWYDEGEERNRGNFPPRFSGRQFPNYSSELNVNALELEDSALYLCASSFRGEETQYFGPGTRLLVL.